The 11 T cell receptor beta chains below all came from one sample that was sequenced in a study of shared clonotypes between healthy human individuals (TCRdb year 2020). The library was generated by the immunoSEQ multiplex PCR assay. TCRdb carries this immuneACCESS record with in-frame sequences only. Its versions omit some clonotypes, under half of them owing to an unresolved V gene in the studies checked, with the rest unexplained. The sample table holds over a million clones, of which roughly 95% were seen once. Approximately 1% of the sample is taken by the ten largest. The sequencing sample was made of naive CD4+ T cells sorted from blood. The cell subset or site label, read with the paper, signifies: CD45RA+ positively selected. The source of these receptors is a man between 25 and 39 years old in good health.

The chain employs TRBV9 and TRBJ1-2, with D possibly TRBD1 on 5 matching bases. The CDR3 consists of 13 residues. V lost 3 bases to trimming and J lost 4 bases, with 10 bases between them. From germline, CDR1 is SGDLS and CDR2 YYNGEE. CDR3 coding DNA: TGTGCCAGCAGCGAAGACAGTTCCTATGGCTACACCTTC. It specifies CASSEDSSYGYTF.

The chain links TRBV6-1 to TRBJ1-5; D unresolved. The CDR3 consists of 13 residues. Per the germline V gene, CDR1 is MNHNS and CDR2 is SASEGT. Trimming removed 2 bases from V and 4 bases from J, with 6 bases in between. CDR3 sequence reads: CASSELANQPQHF. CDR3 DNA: TGTGCCAGCAGTGAATTAGCAAATCAGCCCCAGCATTTT.

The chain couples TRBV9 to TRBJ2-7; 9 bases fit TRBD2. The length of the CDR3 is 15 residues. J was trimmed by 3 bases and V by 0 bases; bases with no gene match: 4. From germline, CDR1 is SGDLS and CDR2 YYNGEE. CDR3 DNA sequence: TGTGCCAGCAGCGTAGGCGGGAGGGCCATCTACGAGCAGTACTTC. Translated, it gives CASSVGGRAIYEQYF. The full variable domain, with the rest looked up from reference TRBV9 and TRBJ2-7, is DSGVTQTPKHLITATGQRVTLRCSPRSGDLSVYWYQQSLDQGLQFLIQYYNGEERAKGNILERFSAQQFPDLHSELNLSSLELGDSALYFCASSVGGRAIYEQYFGPGTRLTVT.

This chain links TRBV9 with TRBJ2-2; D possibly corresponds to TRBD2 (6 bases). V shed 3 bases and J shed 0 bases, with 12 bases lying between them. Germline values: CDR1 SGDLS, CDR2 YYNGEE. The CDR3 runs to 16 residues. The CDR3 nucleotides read TGTGCCAGCAGCGCCTGGGGCGGGACGAACACCGGGGAGCTGTTTTTT. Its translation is CASSAWGGTNTGELFF.

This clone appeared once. The CDR3 region is CASSLAGLSTDTQYF. CDR3 DNA sequence: TGTGCCAGCAGTTTAGCGGGGCTTAGCACAGATACGCAGTATTTT. The chain carries TRBV27 and TRBJ2-3, with D perhaps TRBD2 (6 bases). Deletions cut 2 bases from V and 0 bases from J, with 9 bases between. The CDR3 extends over 15 amino acids. From germline, CDR1 is MNHEY and CDR2 SMNVEV (reference sequence).

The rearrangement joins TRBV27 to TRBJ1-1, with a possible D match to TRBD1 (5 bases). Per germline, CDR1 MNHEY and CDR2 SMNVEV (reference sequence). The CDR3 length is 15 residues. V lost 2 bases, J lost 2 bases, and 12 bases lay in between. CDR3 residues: CASSLNNGQNTEAFF. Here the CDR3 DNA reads TGTGCCAGCAGTTTAAACAACGGACAAAACACTGAAGCTTTCTTT.

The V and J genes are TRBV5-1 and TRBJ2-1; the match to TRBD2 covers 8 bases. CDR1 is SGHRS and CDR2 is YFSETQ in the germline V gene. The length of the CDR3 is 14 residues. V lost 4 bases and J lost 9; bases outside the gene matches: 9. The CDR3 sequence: CASSHGVAGTEQFF. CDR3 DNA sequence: TGCGCCAGCAGCCACGGGGTAGCGGGAACTGAGCAGTTCTTC.

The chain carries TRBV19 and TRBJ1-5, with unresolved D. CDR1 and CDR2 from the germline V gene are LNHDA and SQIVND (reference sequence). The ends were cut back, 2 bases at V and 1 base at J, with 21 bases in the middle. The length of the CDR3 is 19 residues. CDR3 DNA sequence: TGTGCCAGTAGTATATTCAGGACTCCATTATCCGGCAGCAATCAGCCCCAGCATTTT. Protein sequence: CASSIFRTPLSGSNQPQHF.

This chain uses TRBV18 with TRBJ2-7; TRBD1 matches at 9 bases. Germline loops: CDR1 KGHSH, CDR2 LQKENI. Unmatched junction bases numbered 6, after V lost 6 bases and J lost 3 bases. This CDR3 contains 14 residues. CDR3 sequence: CASSYGQGNYEQYF. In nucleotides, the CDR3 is TGTGCCAGCTCCTACGGACAGGGGAACTACGAGCAGTACTTC.

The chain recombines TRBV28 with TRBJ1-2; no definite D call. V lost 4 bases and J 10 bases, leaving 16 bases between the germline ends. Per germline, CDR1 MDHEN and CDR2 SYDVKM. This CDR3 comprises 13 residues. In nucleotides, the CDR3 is TGTGCCAGCAGTTCCCTCGGATTATTCGACTACACCTTC. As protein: CASSSLGLFDYTF.

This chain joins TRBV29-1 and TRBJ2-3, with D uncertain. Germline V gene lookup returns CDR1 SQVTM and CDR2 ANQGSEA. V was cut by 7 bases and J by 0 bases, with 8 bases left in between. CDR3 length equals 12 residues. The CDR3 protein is CSAAPSTDTQYF. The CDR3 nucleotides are TGCAGCGCGGCACCTAGCACAGATACGCAGTATTTT.